This entry lists 27 T cell receptor beta chains sequenced from one sample in a study of neurological immune-mediated disorders. Indicated time point: longitudinal time-point 2. MiXCR was run by TCRdb on the 5' RACE reads, yielding one entry per CDR3 protein. The sample carries approximately 82,000 distinct CDR3 sequences, less than 15% recorded once. The sample comprised PBMCs. The source is a female donor with HTLV-1-associated myelopathy (HAM/TSP).

The table lists this clonotype with many counts. The chain uses TRBV6-6 and TRBJ2-7, with D possibly being TRBD1 (5 bases). The V gene lost 6 bases and the J gene lost 1 base, with 13 bases spanning the gap. CDR3 length: 14 residues. Germline assignment: CDR1 MNHNY and CDR2 SVGAGI (reference sequence). CDR3 bases: TGTGCCAGCAGCCTGAGACAGAATTCCTACGAGCAGTACTTC. Translating it yields CASSLRQNSYEQYF.

Many counts were recorded for this clonotype. The J gene is TRBJ2-4, the V gene TRBV12-3 or TRBV12-4; the D is unclear. The CDR3 extends over 14 amino acids. The ends were cut back, 7 bases at V and 0 bases at J, with 10 bases in the middle. The CDR3 protein is CASTPSGAKNIQYF. The CDR3 nucleotides read TGTGCCAGCACCCCTTCAGGAGCCAAAAACATTCAGTACTTC.

This clonotype was counted a single time. A read error may be the cause here, since a much bigger clone is one base away. The rearrangement uses TRBV29-1 and TRBJ2-2, with D perhaps assigned TRBD1 or TRBD2 (5 bases each). Germline CDR1 SQVTM, CDR2 ANQGSEA. The CDR3 is 13 amino acids. Trimming left V 2 bases short and J 7 bases short, with 11 bases between. The CDR3 protein is CSVERGVVGELFF. DNA of the CDR3: TGCAGCGTTGAAAGAGGGGTTGTCGGGGAGCTGTTTTTT.

This clonotype was seen more than once but under ten times. The chain combines TRBV2 with TRBJ2-1; 7 bases are a match to TRBD1. CDR3 length: 15 amino acids. With 5 bases clipped from V and 2 bases from J, the junction kept 6 bases outside the gene matches. Germline values: CDR1 SNHLY, CDR2 FYNNEI. CDR3 protein: CASSLQGNPYNEQFF. CDR3 bases: TGTGCCAGCAGTTTACAGGGGAACCCCTACAATGAGCAGTTCTTC.

Sample share makes this clonotype medium-sized (0.01 to 0.1%). The rearrangement uses TRBV5-1 and TRBJ1-3, with unresolved D. The CDR3 contains 16 residues. V lost 0 bases, J lost 0 bases, and 10 bases lay in between. Germline V gene lookup returns CDR1 SGHRS and CDR2 YFSETQ. The CDR3 nucleotides are TGCGCCAGCAGCTTGGACGCGACTCTCTCTGGAAACACCATATATTTT. Translated: CASSLDATLSGNTIYF.

This clonotype was observed at least ten times. This chain links TRBV7-9 with TRBJ1-4; 11 nucleotides agree with TRBD1. CDR1 is SEHNR, CDR2 FQNEAQ, per germline (reference sequence). The CDR3 consists of 16 residues. V shed 4 bases and J 6 bases; nucleotides not matched to a gene: 7. CDR3 bases: TGTGCCAGCAGCTGGCTCCTGGACAGGGGGCATGAAAAACTGTTTTTT. Protein: CASSWLLDRGHEKLFF.

This clonotype was counted ten times or more. The rearrangement uses TRBV4-2 and TRBJ2-1; perhaps TRBD1 as D (5 bases). CDR1 and CDR2 from the germline V gene are LGHNA and YNFKEQ. The CDR3 runs 14 residues. The germline V and J ends were trimmed by 4 bases and 5 bases, with 12 bases remaining between them. The CDR3 bases are TGTGCCAGCAGCCTTGGTGGGGCTCACAATGAGCAGTTCTTC. Translated: CASSLGGAHNEQFF.

This clonotype was recorded at least ten times. This chain links TRBV7-2 with TRBJ2-5; 10 bases are a match to TRBD2. Germline assignment: CDR1 SGHTA and CDR2 FQGNSA. CDR3 length: 16 residues. With V trimmed by 4 bases and J by 5 bases, 10 bases remained unmatched. Written as DNA, the CDR3 is TGTGCCAGCAGCTCTGGGCTCCTAGCGGGGGCCGAGACCCAGTACTTC. This codes for CASSSGLLAGAETQYF.

This clonotype was counted many times. This sequence joins TRBV7-2 and TRBJ2-2, with D unresolved. The germline V and J ends were trimmed by 2 bases and 7 bases, with 8 bases remaining between them. Germline CDR1 SGHTA, CDR2 FQGNSA. The CDR3 sequence is 13 residues long. The CDR3 sequence is CASSLSWGGELFF. CDR3 nucleotide sequence: TGTGCCAGCAGCTTATCCTGGGGCGGGGAGCTGTTTTTT. Complete variable domain (other parts from reference TRBV7-2 and TRBJ2-2): GAGVSQSPSNKVTEKGKDVELRCDPISGHTALYWYRQSLGQGLEFLIYFQGNSAPDKSGLPSDRFSAERTGGSVSTLTIQRTQQEDSAVYLCASSLSWGGELFFGEGSRLTVL.

This clonotype was counted ten times or more. In nucleotides, the CDR3 is TGCGCCAGCAGCCAAGGGGGAGATAGCAATCAGCCCCAGCATTTT. Translation gives CASSQGGDSNQPQHF. The V call is TRBV4-1, the J call TRBJ1-5; D not resolved. The CDR3 spans 15 residues. From germline, CDR1 is MGHRA and CDR2 YSYEKL. The V end lost 1 base, the J end lost 0 bases, and 7 bases lay between the germline ends.

This clonotype has a count of ten or more. The chain has TRBV20-1 and TRBJ1-5, with TRBD1 matching over 7 bases. This CDR3 contains 16 residues. Germline V gene sequence: CDR1 DFQATT, CDR2 SNEGSKA (reference sequence). The V segment lost 3 bases and the J segment 1 base; nucleotides outside the gene matches: 9. The CDR3 DNA reads as TGCAGTGCTAGTGGAGAGACAGGGAGAAGCAATCAGCCCCAGCATTTT. Encoded protein: CSASGETGRSNQPQHF.

This clonotype was detected ten times or more. This rearrangement joins TRBV2 to TRBJ1-4; D uncertain. Germline V lookup: CDR1 SNHLY, CDR2 FYNNEI. With 4 bases removed from V and 7 bases from J, the gap between germline ends came to 16 bases. The CDR3 sequence is 15 residues long. Here the CDR3 reads CASSGFSFTSEKLFF. In DNA form, the CDR3 reads TGTGCCAGCAGTGGGTTCAGTTTCACGAGTGAAAAACTGTTTTTT.

In this sample, this clonotype turned up a few times. The chain links TRBV5-5 to TRBJ2-3; D not resolved. Looked up from germline, CDR1 is SGHKS and CDR2 is YYEKEE (reference sequence). V lost 3 bases and J lost 1, with 15 bases in between. The CDR3 contains 16 residues. CDR3 sequence reads: CASSSQNGWGTDTQYF. The DNA of the CDR3 is TGTGCCAGCAGCTCCCAAAACGGGTGGGGCACAGATACGCAGTATTTT.

Ten or more counts support this clonotype. J is TRBJ1-4 and V is TRBV5-1; a possible D gene is TRBD1 (5 bases). The CDR3 is made up of 13 amino acids. V was shortened by 4 bases and J by 5 bases, with 9 bases between the two germline ends. Germline values: CDR1 SGHRS, CDR2 YFSETQ. The CDR3 reads CASSQGQNEKLFF. The CDR3 coding sequence is TGCGCCAGCAGCCAGGGTCAAAATGAAAAACTGTTTTTT. The variable domain in full, with the rest retrieved from reference TRBV5-1 and TRBJ1-4, is KAGVTQTPRYLIKTRGQQVTLSCSPISGHRSVSWYQQTPGQGLQFLFEYFSETQRNKGNFPGRFSGRQFSNSRSEMNVSTLELGDSALYLCASSQGQNEKLFFGSGTQLSVL.

The sample holds many counts of this clonotype. The chain carries TRBV5-1 and TRBJ2-7; 12 bases agree with TRBD2. The CDR3 contains 16 residues. Trimming took 5 bases from V and 2 from J; bases not matched to a gene: 8. Germline CDR1 SGHRS, CDR2 YFSETQ. CDR3 bases: TGCGCCAGCAGACACCAGACTAGCGGGGGTACCTACGAGCAGTACTTC. Translating gives CASRHQTSGGTYEQYF.

The chain recombines TRBV4-2 with TRBJ1-2; no clear D gene. CDR1 and CDR2 (germline): LGHNA, YNFKEQ. The CDR3 sequence is 15 residues long. V dropped 1 base and J dropped 2 bases, with 11 bases sitting between them. The CDR3 loop reads CASSQVPQTNYGYTF. CDR3 DNA: TGTGCCAGCAGCCAAGTACCACAGACAAACTATGGCTACACCTTC.

The chain couples TRBV7-2 to TRBJ2-1; D unresolved. CDR3 length: 14 amino acids. The germline CDR1 and CDR2 sequences are SGHTA and FQGNSA. Trimming pared 1 base from V and 0 bases from J, leaving 4 bases between. The CDR3 loop reads CASSLDSSYNEQFF. The CDR3 nucleotides are TGTGCCAGCAGCTTAGATAGCTCCTACAATGAGCAGTTCTTC.

Worth noting for this clonotype: An end of the junction differs from the germline gene, which may be a read error. The chain's CDR3 is CASSRIVGTEDTRYF. CDR3 in DNA: TGCGCCAGCAGTCGTATAGTGGGTACGGAGGATACGCGGTATTTT. The chain recombines TRBV10-2 with TRBJ2-3, with D possibly being TRBD2 (5 bases). Germline values: CDR1 WSHSY, CDR2 SAAADI. The CDR3 runs 15 residues.

This clonotype came up many times. The chain joins TRBV7-8 to TRBJ2-2; D ambiguous. The CDR3 consists of 16 residues. Germline assignment: CDR1 SGHVS and CDR2 FQNEAQ. V was pared by 5 bases and J by 7 bases, with 20 bases between. As DNA, the CDR3 is TGTGCCAGCAGCGCGAAAATGGCAGGCGGAGACGGGGAGCTGTTTTTT. Its translation: CASSAKMAGGDGELFF.

There are a few counts of this clonotype. DNA of the CDR3: TGTGCCAGCAGTCTCCTAGCGGGGGTCTCCTACAATGAGCAGTTCTTC. Translating it yields CASSLLAGVSYNEQFF. The V and J genes are TRBV27 and TRBJ2-1; 10 positions agree with TRBD2. Losses at the gene ends were 5 bases for V and 0 bases for J; bases not matched to a gene: 4. CDR3 length: 16 residues. Germline CDR1 MNHEY, CDR2 SMNVEV (reference sequence).

This clonotype showed up many times. This chain links TRBV5-5 with TRBJ2-1; 9 bases match TRBD1. Trimming took 2 bases from V and 7 from J; bases not matched to a gene: 4. In germline, CDR1 is SGHKS, CDR2 YYEKEE (reference sequence). The CDR3 runs to 14 residues. CDR3 sequence reads: CASSFVDRGNEQFF. The CDR3 DNA sequence: TGTGCCAGCAGCTTCGTGGACAGGGGTAATGAGCAGTTCTTC.

Ten or more counts support this clonotype. The rearrangement uses TRBV6-2 or TRBV6-3 and TRBJ2-7; 8 nucleotides line up with TRBD1. V gave up 5 bases and J gave up 4 bases; unmatched junction bases: 7. The CDR3 is 14 residues long. Germline V gene sequence: CDR1 MNHEY, CDR2 SVGEGT. The CDR3 reads CASSPGQGRYEQYF. The CDR3 DNA follows: TGTGCCAGCAGTCCCGGACAGGGAAGGTACGAGCAGTACTTC.

This clonotype was observed many times. This rearrangement joins TRBV12-3 or TRBV12-4 to TRBJ2-7; D possibly corresponds to TRBD2 (5 bases). Trimming removed 3 bases at V and 3 bases at J, with 6 bases between. The length of the CDR3 is 12 residues. CDR3 sequence: CASSFGLYEQYF. In nucleotides, the CDR3 is TGTGCCAGCAGTTTCGGACTCTACGAGCAGTACTTC.

This clonotype showed up many times. The chain uses TRBV18 and TRBJ2-1; D is unclear. V shed 2 bases and J shed 5 bases, with 7 bases lying between them. This CDR3 region has 13 residues. CDR1 is KGHSH and CDR2 is LQKENI in the germline V gene. CDR3 protein: CASSPRPNNEQFF. CDR3 DNA sequence: TGTGCCAGCTCACCAAGACCGAACAATGAGCAGTTCTTC.

This clonotype was seen many times. This chain uses TRBV27 with TRBJ1-2; 7 bases match TRBD1. Germline CDR1 reads MNHEY; CDR2 reads SMNVEV (reference sequence). With V trimmed by 4 bases and J by 4 bases, 9 bases remained unmatched. This CDR3 is built from 15 residues. The CDR3 nucleotides are TGTGCCAGCAGTTCCAGACAGGGATTCCTCTATGGCTACACCTTC. Its translation: CASSSRQGFLYGYTF.

This clonotype showed up many times. The rearrangement joins TRBV6-5 to TRBJ1-1, with D unresolved. Germline V gives CDR1 MNHEY, CDR2 SVGAGI. The CDR3 is made up of 13 amino acids. The ends were cut back, 0 bases at V and 7 bases at J, with 9 bases in the middle. Here the CDR3 reads CASSYSMGFEAFF. The CDR3 DNA sequence: TGTGCCAGCAGTTACTCGATGGGCTTTGAAGCTTTCTTT.

Many counts were recorded for this clonotype. The chain links TRBV5-6 to TRBJ2-2, with TRBD2 matching over 7 bases. After removal of 0 bases from V and 4 bases from J, the junction contained 0 bases not matched to a gene. This CDR3 is 14 amino acids long. Germline loops: CDR1 SGHDT, CDR2 YYEEEE. The CDR3: CASSLGTSTGELFF. The CDR3 DNA is TGTGCCAGCAGCTTGGGGACTAGCACCGGGGAGCTGTTTTTT.